The 10 T cell receptor beta chains below were found in one sample sequenced in a study of T cell repertoires in cytomegalovirus infection. TCRdb reprocessed the reads with MiXCR, giving one entry per CDR3 protein. The sample contains 150,000 to 200,000 distinct CDR3 sequences, approximately 19% of which appear only once. Material for sequencing was PBMCs. These receptor sequences come from a human donor in good health (CMV status not recorded). Some clones in this sample may be carry-over from other donors' samples.

This clonotype was found a few times. This chain joins TRBV14 and TRBJ2-1; 7 bases agree with TRBD2. The CDR3 runs 12 residues. Per the germline V gene, CDR1 is SGHDN and CDR2 is FVKESK. J was trimmed by 12 bases and V by 4 bases; bases with no gene match: 6. CDR3 sequence reads: CASSRPSGRQFF. In DNA form, the CDR3 reads TGTGCCAGCAGCCGTCCTAGCGGTCGGCAGTTCTTC.

The sample holds a few counts of this clonotype. This sequence joins TRBV28 and TRBJ1-1; the D is unclear. Germline CDR1 MDHEN, CDR2 SYDVKM. The CDR3 is made up of 14 amino acids. V lost 7 bases and J lost 1, with 13 bases in between. The DNA of the CDR3 is TGTGCCAGCACCCCTTTGACGTCGAACACTGAAGCTTTCTTT. It codes for CASTPLTSNTEAFF.

This clonotype was observed many times. This chain joins TRBV14 and TRBJ2-1; no clear D gene. Deletions cut 1 base from V and 6 bases from J, with 7 bases between. This CDR3 is built from 13 residues. The germline CDR1 and CDR2 sequences are SGHDN and FVKESK. This CDR3 reads CASSQVIGNEQFF. Here the CDR3 DNA reads TGTGCCAGCAGCCAAGTAATCGGCAATGAGCAGTTCTTC.

About this clonotype: A single base separates this from a much larger clone, so it may be a read error. The CDR3 ends on some other residue instead of the conserved phenylalanine or tryptophan, so this is likely a read error. This chain connects TRBV28 to TRBJ2-2, with no clear D. Germline CDR1 MDHEN, CDR2 SYDVKM. V was pared by 8 bases and J by 5 bases, with 12 bases between. CDR3 length: 13 amino acids. The CDR3 DNA follows: TGTGCCAGCCAAGCGAGCTTGACCGGGGAGCTGTTTGTT. This gives the protein CASQASLTGELFV.

The rearrangement uses TRBV29-1 and TRBJ2-5; D is possibly TRBD1 (6 bases). This CDR3 is 12 amino acids long. CDR1 and CDR2 (germline): SQVTM, ANQGSEA. Trimming took 7 bases from V and 5 from J, leaving 14 bases between them. CDR3 in amino acids: CSAVQGRETQYF. The CDR3 bases are TGCAGCGCGGTACAGGGTAGGGAGACCCAGTACTTC. Supplemented by reference TRBV29-1 and TRBJ2-5, the full variable domain reads SAVISQKPSRDICQRGTSLTIQCQVDSQVTMMFWYRQQPGQSLTLIATANQGSEATYESGFVIDKFPISRPNLTFSTLTVSNMSPEDSSIYLCSAVQGRETQYFGPGTRLLVL.

This clonotype was seen a handful of times. The genes are TRBV4-2 and TRBJ2-7; 10 nucleotides match TRBD1. Germline CDR1 reads LGHNA; CDR2 reads YNFKEQ. The length of the CDR3 is 14 residues. V was clipped by 3 bases and J by 4 bases; unmatched bases: 3. CDR3 nucleotides: TGTGCCAGCAGCCACGGACAGGGGGTGTACGAGCAGTACTTC. Its translation is CASSHGQGVYEQYF.

This clonotype turned up a few times. V usage is TRBV28 and J usage is TRBJ2-2; TRBD2 agrees at 9 bases. With 6 bases clipped from V and 5 bases from J, the junction kept 4 bases outside the gene matches. CDR3 size: 14 residues. The germline gives CDR1 MDHEN, CDR2 SYDVKM. The CDR3 DNA is TGTGCCAGCAGACCGGGACTAGCTACCGGGGAGCTGTTTTTT. It is translated as CASRPGLATGELFF.

This chain links TRBV6-6 with TRBJ2-3, with 8 bases matching TRBD2. With V trimmed by 7 bases and J by 6 bases, 12 bases remained unmatched. Germline lookup yields CDR1 MNHNY and CDR2 SVGAGI (reference sequence). The CDR3 covers 15 residues. CDR3 amino acids: CASNRGGGIGDTQYF. DNA for the CDR3: TGTGCCAGCAATCGGGGGGGGGGAATAGGGGATACGCAGTATTTT.

This clonotype was observed a handful of times. The CDR3 loop reads CASSEGGGLGYTF. Written as DNA, the CDR3 is TGTGCCAGCAGCGAGGGGGGGGGGCTTGGCTACACCTTC. The rearrangement links TRBV9 to TRBJ1-2, with D possibly TRBD1 on 6 matching bases. Germline assignment: CDR1 SGDLS and CDR2 YYNGEE. V was cut by 3 bases and J by 7 bases, with 13 bases left in between. There are 13 residues in the CDR3.

This clonotype appeared a few times. The chain uses TRBV14 and TRBJ2-3; tentatively, D is TRBD2 (6 bases). CDR1 is SGHDN and CDR2 is FVKESK in the germline V gene. Trimming removed 6 bases at V and 2 bases at J, with 12 bases between. The CDR3 sequence is 14 residues long. The CDR3 protein is CASRERDFTDTQYF. CDR3 nucleotide sequence: TGTGCCAGCAGAGAGAGGGACTTCACAGATACGCAGTATTTT.